This TCR beta chain comes out of a study of cytomegalovirus exposure and HLA in healthy donors. Study-wide findings and caveats: First-cohort TCR clusters tended to co-occur in the approximately 130 validation repertoires, a later analysis found. Despite most TCR sequences being rare, some public TCRs occurred in many donors. Cytomegalovirus status was reportedly diagnosed by the classifier with high sensitivity and specificity.

The protocol was immunoSEQ multiplex PCR, while the TCRdb copy is restricted to in-frame clones and leaves out a portion. The sample records around 94,000 clones, roughly 95% being singletons. CDR1 is MGHDK and CDR2 is SYGVNS in the germline V gene. V lost 5 bases and J lost 5; bases outside the gene matches: 10. The length of the CDR3 is 16 residues. This clone was seen a single time. Its specificity is not known. The specimen was PBMCs. The source of this sequence is a woman aged 18-29 years in good health and CMV-seronegative. This rearrangement joins TRBV25-1 to TRBJ2-2; 8 bases map to TRBD1. CDR3 amino acids: CASSTRQGKVTGELFF. Here the CDR3 DNA reads TGTGCCAGCAGTACCCGACAGGGGAAGGTTACCGGGGAGCTGTTTTTT.